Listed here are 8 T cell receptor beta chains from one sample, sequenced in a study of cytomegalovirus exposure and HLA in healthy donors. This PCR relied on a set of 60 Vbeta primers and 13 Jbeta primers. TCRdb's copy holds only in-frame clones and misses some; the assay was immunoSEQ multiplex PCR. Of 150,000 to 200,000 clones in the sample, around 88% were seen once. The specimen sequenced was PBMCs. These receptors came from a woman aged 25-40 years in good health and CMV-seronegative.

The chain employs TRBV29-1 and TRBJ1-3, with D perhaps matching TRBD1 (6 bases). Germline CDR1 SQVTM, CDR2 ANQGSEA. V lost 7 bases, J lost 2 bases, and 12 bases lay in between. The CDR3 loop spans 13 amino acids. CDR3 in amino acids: CSARGGPGNTIYF. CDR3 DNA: TGCAGCGCGCGCGGGGGGCCTGGAAACACCATATATTTT.

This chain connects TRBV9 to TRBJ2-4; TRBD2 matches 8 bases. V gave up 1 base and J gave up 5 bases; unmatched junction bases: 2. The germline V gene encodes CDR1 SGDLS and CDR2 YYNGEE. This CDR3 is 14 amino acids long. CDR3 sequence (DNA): TGTGCCAGCAGCGTAACGGGAGGGGAAAACATTCAGTACTTC. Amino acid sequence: CASSVTGGENIQYF.

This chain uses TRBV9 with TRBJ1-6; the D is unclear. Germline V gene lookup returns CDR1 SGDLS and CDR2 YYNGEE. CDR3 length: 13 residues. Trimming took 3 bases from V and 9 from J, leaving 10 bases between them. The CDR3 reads CASSEWTGSPLHF. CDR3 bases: TGTGCCAGCAGCGAGTGGACTGGTTCACCCCTCCACTTT.

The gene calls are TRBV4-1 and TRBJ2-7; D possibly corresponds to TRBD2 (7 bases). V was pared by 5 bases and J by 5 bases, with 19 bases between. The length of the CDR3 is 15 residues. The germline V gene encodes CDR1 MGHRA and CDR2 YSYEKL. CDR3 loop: CASSKGGLGLDEQYF. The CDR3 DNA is TGCGCCAGCAGCAAGGGGGGGTTGGGGCTAGACGAGCAGTACTTC.

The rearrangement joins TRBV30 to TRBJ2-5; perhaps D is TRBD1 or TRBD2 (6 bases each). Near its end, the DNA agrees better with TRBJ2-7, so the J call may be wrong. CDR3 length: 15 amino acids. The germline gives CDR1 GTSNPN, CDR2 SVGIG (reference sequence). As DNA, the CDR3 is TGTGCCTGGAGGAAAAAACTAGCACTAGGGGGCGAGCAGTACTTC. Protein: CAWRKKLALGGEQYF.

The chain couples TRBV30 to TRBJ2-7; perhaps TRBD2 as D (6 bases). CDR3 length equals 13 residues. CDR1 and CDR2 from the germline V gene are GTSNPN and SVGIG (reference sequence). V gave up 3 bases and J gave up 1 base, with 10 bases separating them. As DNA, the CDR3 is TGTGCCTGGAGAGCCGGGACTTCCTACGAGCAGTACTTC. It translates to CAWRAGTSYEQYF.

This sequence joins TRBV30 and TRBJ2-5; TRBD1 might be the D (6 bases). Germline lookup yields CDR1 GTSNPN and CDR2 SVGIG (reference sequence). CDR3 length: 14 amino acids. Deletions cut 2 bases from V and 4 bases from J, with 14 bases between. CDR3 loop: CAWSRGGLGETQYF. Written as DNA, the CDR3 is TGTGCCTGGAGTCGAGGGGGATTGGGAGAGACCCAGTACTTC.

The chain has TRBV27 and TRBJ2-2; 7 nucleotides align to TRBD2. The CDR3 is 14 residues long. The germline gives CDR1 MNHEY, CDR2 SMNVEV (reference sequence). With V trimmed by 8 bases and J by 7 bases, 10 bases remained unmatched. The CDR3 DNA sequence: TGTGCCAGCGGCCAACAACTAGCGAGCGGGGAGCTGTTTTTT. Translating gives CASGQQLASGELFF.